Sequencing of this T cell receptor (beta chain) was carried out in a study of T cells in Graves' hyperthyroidism and ophthalmopathy. Study-wide context: At initial diagnosis, before any treatment had begun, peripheral blood was obtained.

The length of the CDR3 is 14 residues. V gave up 8 bases and J gave up 7 bases; unmatched junction bases: 11. Germline V gene sequence: CDR1 SGHVS, CDR2 FNYEAQ. Amplification yielded TCR beta CDR3 regions, with RNA transcripts as the source. The HTBI primer set served for first-round RT-PCR of the TCR CDR3. From the multiplex PCR reads, TCRdb called clonotypes with MiXCR, one entry per CDR3 protein. The table lists roughly 840,000 distinct CDR3 sequences, 35% to 40% of them singletons, with approximately 8.7% in the top ten. The chain is built from TRBV7-6 and TRBJ1-2; TRBD1 matches at 9 bases. Sequencing was performed on blood. The TCR sequence derives from a man between 18 and 35 years old with Graves' hyperthyroidism. CDR3 protein: CASSPPGQGTGYTF. CDR3 in DNA: TGTGCCAGCTCACCACCGGGACAGGGTACTGGCTACACCTTC.